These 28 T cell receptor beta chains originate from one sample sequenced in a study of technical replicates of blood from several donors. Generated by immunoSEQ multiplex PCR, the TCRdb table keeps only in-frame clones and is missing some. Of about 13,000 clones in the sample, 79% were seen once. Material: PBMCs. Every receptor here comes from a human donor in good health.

The CDR3 sequence: CASSSPGQGGNEQFF. In DNA, the CDR3 is TGCGCCAGCAGCTCACCGGGACAGGGGGGGAATGAGCAGTTCTTC. The chain uses TRBV5-1 and TRBJ2-1; 11 bases fit TRBD1. Germline CDR1 and CDR2: SGHRS and YFSETQ. Germline trimming cut 3 bases from V and 7 bases from J; bases unmatched to any gene: 6. The CDR3 consists of 15 residues.

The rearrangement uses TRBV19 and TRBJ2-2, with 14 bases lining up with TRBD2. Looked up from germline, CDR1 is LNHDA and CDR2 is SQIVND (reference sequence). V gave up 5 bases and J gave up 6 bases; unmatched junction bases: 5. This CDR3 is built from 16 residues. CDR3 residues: CASSDQGLAGAGELFF. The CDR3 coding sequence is TGTGCCAGTAGTGACCAGGGACTAGCGGGGGCCGGGGAGCTGTTTTTT. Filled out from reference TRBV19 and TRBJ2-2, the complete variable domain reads DGGITQSPKYLFRKEGQNVTLSCEQNLNHDAMYWYRQDPGQGLRLIYYSQIVNDFQKGDIAEGYSVSREKKESFPLTVTSAQKNPTAFYLCASSDQGLAGAGELFFGEGSRLTVL.

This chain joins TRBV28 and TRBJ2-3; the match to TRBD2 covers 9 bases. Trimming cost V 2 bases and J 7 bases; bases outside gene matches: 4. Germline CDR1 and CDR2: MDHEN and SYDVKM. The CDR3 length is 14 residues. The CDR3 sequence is CASSLAGGLNTQYF. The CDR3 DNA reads TGTGCCAGCAGTTTAGCGGGAGGGTTAAATACGCAGTATTTT.

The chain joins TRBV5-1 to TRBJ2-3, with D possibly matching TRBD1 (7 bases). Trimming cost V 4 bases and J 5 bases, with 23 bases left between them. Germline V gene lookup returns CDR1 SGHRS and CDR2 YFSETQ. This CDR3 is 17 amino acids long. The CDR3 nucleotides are TGCGCCAGCAGCGCCCTTCAGGGGGGCGTTAGTAGAGATACGCAGTATTTT. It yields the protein CASSALQGGVSRDTQYF.

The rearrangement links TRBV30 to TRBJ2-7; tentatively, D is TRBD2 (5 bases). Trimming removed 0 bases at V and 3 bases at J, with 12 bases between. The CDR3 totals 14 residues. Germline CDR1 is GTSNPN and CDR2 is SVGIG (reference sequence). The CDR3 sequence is CAWSVLGSNYEQYF. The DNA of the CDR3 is TGTGCCTGGAGTGTACTAGGGAGTAACTACGAGCAGTACTTC.

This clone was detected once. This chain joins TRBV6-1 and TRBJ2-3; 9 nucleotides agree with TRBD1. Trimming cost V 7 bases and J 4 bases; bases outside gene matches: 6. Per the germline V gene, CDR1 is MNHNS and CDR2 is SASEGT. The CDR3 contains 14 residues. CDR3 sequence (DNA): TGTGCCAGCAAGGACAGGGGAGAAGCAGATACGCAGTATTTT. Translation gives CASKDRGEADTQYF.

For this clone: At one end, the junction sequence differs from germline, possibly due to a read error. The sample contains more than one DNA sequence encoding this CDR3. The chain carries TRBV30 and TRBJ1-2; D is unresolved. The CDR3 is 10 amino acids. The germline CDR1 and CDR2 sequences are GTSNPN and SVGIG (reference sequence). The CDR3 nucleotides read TGTGCCTCTAAAAACTATGGCTACACTTTC. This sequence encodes CASKNYGYTF.

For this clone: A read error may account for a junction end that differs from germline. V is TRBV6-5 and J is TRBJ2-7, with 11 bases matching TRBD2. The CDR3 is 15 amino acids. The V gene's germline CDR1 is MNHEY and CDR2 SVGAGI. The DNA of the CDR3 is TGTGCCAGCAGTAACTCACTAGCGGGAGTAAACGAGCAGTACTTC. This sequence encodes CASSNSLAGVNEQYF.

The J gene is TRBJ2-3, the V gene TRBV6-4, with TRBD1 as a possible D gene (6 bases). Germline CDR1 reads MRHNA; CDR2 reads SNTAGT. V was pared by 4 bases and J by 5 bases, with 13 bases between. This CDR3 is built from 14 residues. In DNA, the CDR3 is TGTGCCAGCAGTGCACAGGGTTCTAGAGATACGCAGTATTTT. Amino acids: CASSAQGSRDTQYF.

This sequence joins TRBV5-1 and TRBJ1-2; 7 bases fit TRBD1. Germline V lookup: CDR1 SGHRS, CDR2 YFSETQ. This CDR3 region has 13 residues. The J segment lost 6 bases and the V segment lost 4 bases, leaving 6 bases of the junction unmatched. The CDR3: CASSPLTGHGYTF. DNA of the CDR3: TGCGCCAGCAGCCCCCTGACAGGGCATGGCTACACCTTC.

CDR3 region: CASSTQGNTEAFF. DNA of the CDR3: TGTGCCAGCAGTACGCAGGGCAACACTGAAGCTTTCTTT. The V and J genes are TRBV2 and TRBJ1-1, with D tentatively TRBD1 (5 bases). Trimming took off 5 bases at V and 2 bases at J, with 9 bases between the two ends. The V gene's germline CDR1 is SNHLY and CDR2 FYNNEI. The CDR3 consists of 13 residues.

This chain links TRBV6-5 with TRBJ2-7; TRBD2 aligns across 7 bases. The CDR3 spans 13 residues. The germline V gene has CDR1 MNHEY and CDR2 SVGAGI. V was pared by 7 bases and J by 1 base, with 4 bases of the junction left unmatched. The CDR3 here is CASIKAGSYEQYF. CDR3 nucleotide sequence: TGTGCCAGCATCAAAGCGGGATCCTACGAGCAGTACTTC.

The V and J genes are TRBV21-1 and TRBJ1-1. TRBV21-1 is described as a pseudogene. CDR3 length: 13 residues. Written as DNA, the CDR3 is TGTGCCAGCAGCAAAAATCTCGCGTTCTTAGCTTTCTTT. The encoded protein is CASSKNLAFLAFF.

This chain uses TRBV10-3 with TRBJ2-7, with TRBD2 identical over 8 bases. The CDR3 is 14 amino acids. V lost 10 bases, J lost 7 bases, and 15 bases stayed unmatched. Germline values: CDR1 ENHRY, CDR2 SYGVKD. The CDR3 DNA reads TGTGCCAACGGACAGCGGGAGACCCAAGGGGAGCAGTACTTC. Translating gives CANGQRETQGEQYF.

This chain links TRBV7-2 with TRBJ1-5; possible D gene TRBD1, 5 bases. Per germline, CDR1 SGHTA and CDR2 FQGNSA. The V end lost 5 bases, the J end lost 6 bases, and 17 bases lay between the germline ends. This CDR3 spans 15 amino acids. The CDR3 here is CASSRNVGGTQPQHF. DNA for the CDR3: TGTGCCAGCAGCCGAAACGTGGGGGGTACTCAGCCCCAGCATTTT.

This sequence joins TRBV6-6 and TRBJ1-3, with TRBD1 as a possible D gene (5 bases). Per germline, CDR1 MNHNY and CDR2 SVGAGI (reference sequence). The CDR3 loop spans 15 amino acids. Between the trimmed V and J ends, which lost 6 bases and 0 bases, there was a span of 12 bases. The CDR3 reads CASRYLQGSGNTIYF. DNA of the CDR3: TGTGCCAGCAGATACCTCCAGGGCTCTGGAAACACCATATATTTT.

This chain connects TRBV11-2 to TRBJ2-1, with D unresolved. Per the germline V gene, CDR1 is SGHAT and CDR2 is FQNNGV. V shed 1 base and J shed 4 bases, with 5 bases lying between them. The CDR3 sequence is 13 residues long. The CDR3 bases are TGTGCCAGCAGCTTAGGTATTTACAATGAGCAGTTCTTC. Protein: CASSLGIYNEQFF.

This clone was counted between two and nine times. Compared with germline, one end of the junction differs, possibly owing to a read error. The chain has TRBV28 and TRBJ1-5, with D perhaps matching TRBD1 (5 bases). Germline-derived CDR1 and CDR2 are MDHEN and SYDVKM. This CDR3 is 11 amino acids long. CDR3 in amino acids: CASRSREVRYF. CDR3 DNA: TGTGCCAGCAGAAGCAGGGAAGTCAGGTATTTT.

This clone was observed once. The CDR3: CARSLKGGYGYTF. The CDR3 nucleotides read TGTGCCAGAAGCTTGAAGGGGGGGTATGGCTACACCTTC. The chain employs TRBV5-3 and TRBJ1-2; maybe TRBD1 (6 bases). TRBV5-3 is noted as an ORF with a role that remains uncertain. The CDR3 has 13 residues. V was clipped by 1 base and J by 5 bases, with 9 bases between them.

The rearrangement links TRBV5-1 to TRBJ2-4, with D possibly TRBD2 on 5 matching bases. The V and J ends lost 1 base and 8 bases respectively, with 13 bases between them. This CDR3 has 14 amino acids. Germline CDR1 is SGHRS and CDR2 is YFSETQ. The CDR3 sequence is CASSLLEGEDIQYF. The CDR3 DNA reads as TGCGCCAGCAGCTTGTTAGAGGGAGAGGACATTCAGTACTTC.

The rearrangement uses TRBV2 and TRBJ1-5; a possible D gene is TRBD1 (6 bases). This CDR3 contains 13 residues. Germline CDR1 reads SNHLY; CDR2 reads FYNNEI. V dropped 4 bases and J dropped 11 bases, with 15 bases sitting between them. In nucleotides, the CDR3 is TGTGCCAGCAGTGGGGACATACCCCAAGCCCAGCATTTT. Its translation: CASSGDIPQAQHF.

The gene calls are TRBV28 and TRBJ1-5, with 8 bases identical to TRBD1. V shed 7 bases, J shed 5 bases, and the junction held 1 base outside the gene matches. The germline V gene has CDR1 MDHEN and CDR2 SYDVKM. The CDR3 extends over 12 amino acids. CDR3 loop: CASNRGDQPQHF. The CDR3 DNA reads TGTGCCAGCAACAGGGGGGATCAGCCCCAGCATTTT.

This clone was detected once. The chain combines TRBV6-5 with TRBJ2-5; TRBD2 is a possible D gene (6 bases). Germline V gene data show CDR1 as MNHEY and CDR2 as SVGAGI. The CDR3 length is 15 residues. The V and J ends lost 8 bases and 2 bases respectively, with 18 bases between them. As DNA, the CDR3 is TGTGCCAGCTGCCGGTCCGGGACTTTGCAAGAGACCCAGTACTTC. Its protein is CASCRSGTLQETQYF.

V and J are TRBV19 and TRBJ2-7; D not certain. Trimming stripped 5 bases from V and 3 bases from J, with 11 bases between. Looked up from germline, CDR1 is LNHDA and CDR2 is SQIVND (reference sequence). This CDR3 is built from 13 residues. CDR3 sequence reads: CASSVQSNYEQYF. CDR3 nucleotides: TGTGCCAGTAGTGTACAATCAAACTACGAGCAGTACTTC.

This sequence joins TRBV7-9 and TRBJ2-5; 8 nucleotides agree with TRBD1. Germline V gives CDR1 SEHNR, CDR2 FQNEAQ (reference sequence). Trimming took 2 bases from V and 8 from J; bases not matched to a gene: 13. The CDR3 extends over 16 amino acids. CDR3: CASSLRRDRPTLTQYF. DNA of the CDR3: TGTGCCAGCAGCTTAAGGAGGGACAGGCCTACCTTAACCCAGTACTTC.

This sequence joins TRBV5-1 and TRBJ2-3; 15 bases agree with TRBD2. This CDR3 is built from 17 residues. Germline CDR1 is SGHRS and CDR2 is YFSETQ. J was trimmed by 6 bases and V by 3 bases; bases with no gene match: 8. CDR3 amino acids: CASSSGLAGGPGDTQYF. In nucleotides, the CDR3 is TGCGCCAGCAGCTCCGGACTAGCGGGAGGGCCAGGGGATACGCAGTATTTT.

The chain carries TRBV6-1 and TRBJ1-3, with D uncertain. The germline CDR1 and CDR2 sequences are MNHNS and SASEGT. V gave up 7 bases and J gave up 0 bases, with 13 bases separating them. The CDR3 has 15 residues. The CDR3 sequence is CASIMDSASGNTIYF. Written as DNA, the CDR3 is TGTGCCAGCATTATGGACTCTGCCTCTGGAAACACCATATATTTT.

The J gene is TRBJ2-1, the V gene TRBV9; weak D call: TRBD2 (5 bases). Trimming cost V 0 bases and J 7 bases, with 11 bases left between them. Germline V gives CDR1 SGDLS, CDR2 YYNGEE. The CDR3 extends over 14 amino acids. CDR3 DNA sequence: TGTGCCAGCAGCGTAGGCCTCCGGGGTAATGAGCAGTTCTTC. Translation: CASSVGLRGNEQFF.